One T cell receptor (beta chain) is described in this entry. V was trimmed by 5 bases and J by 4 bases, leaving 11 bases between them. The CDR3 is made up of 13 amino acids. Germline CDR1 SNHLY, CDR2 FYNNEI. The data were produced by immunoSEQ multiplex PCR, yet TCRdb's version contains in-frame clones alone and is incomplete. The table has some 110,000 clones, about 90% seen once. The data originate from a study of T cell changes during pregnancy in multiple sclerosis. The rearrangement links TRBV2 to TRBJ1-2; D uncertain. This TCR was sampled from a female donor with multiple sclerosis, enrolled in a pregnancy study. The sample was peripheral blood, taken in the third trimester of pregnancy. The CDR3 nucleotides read TGTGCCAGCAGTTCTTCATCGGGCTATGGCTACACCTTC. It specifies CASSSSSGYGYTF. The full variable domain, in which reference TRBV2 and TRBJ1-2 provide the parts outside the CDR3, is EPEVTQTPSHQVTQMGQEVILRCVPISNHLYFYWYRQILGQKVEFLVSFYNNEISEKSEIFDDQFSVERPDGSNFTLKIRSTKLEDSAMYFCASSSSSGYGYTFGSGTRLTVV.